One and the same sample provided the 14 T cell receptor beta chains below, sequenced in a study of T cells in Graves' hyperthyroidism and ophthalmopathy. RNA transcripts yielded amplified TCR beta CDR3 regions. Initially, a first-round RT-PCR of the TCR CDR3 employed the HTBI primer set. TCRdb re-derived calls from the multiplex PCR reads in MiXCR, one entry per CDR3 protein. Here the sample spans more than 500,000 distinct CDR3 sequences, approximately 15% being singletons. The sequenced material came from blood. These receptors were taken from a woman in her 40s with Graves' hyperthyroidism.

This clonotype showed up many times. The chain is built from TRBV11-1 and TRBJ2-1; unclear D gene. Germline CDR1 and CDR2: SGHAT and FQDESV (reference sequence). CDR3 length: 13 residues. The V and J ends lost 3 bases and 8 bases respectively, with 11 bases between them. The CDR3: CASSFQNSYEQFF. CDR3 coding DNA: TGTGCCAGCAGCTTTCAAAATTCATATGAGCAGTTCTTC.

A word on this clonotype: An end of the junction does not agree with germline; a read error may underlie this. J is TRBJ2-7 and V is TRBV7-9; D is ambiguous. This CDR3 has 13 amino acids. Per the germline V gene, CDR1 is SEHNR and CDR2 is FQNEAQ (reference sequence). CDR3 DNA sequence: TGTGCCAGCAGCTTAGGTAACTTCTACAAGCAGTACTTC. Its protein is CASSLGNFYKQYF.

This clonotype appeared many times. The chain carries TRBV20-1 and TRBJ2-3; 7 bases are shared with TRBD1. CDR3 length: 16 amino acids. The germline V gene has CDR1 DFQATT and CDR2 SNEGSKA (reference sequence). Trimming took 0 bases from V and 3 from J; bases not matched to a gene: 9. The CDR3 protein is CSARDLGRGLTDTQYF. In nucleotides, the CDR3 is TGCAGTGCTAGAGATTTGGGCAGGGGGTTGACAGATACGCAGTATTTT.

The chain is built from TRBV2 and TRBJ2-7, with 7 bases identical to TRBD2. Germline V CDR1 and CDR2: SNHLY, FYNNEI. V dropped 8 bases and J dropped 4; count of bases not matched to a gene: 17. CDR3 size: 16 residues. The CDR3 DNA reads TGTGCCAGCGGAAAACGGGGAGGGACCTTCACGTACGAGCAGTACTTC. Residues: CASGKRGGTFTYEQYF.

This clonotype was detected only a few times. The V gene is TRBV4-1, the J gene TRBJ2-7; 8 positions agree with TRBD1. Germline V gene sequence: CDR1 MGHRA, CDR2 YSYEKL. V trimming: 0 bases; J trimming: 1 base; junction bases outside the gene matches: 17. The CDR3 has 20 amino acids. In DNA, the CDR3 is TGCGCCAGCAGCCAAGATCGAAGCGGACAGGGAGTTTGGGGTTCCTACGAGCAGTACTTC. Its translation: CASSQDRSGQGVWGSYEQYF.

This clonotype was found many times. The chain employs TRBV28 and TRBJ1-4; no clear D gene. This CDR3 spans 14 amino acids. V lost 5 bases, J lost 7 bases, and 14 bases lay in between. CDR1 and CDR2 (germline): MDHEN, SYDVKM. The CDR3 sequence is CASSAPARGEKLFF. DNA for the CDR3: TGTGCCAGCAGTGCACCTGCCCGGGGTGAAAAACTGTTTTTT. The whole variable domain, filled in from reference TRBV28 and TRBJ1-4, reads DVKVTQSSRYLVKRTGEKVFLECVQDMDHENMFWYRQDPGLGLRLIYFSYDVKMKEKGDIPEGYSVSREKKERFSLILESASTNQTSMYLCASSAPARGEKLFFGSGTQLSVL.

This chain links TRBV29-1 with TRBJ2-1; 9 positions agree with TRBD1. The junction had 11 bases not matched to a gene; V was cut back by 3 bases and J by 8 bases. CDR1 and CDR2 (germline): SQVTM, ANQGSEA. The CDR3 has 15 amino acids. CDR3: CSVDDGGQGFHEQFF. The DNA of the CDR3 is TGCAGCGTTGATGACGGGGGACAGGGTTTTCATGAGCAGTTCTTC.

The chain is built from TRBV19 and TRBJ2-3, with 7 bases aligning to TRBD2. The germline CDR1 and CDR2 sequences are LNHDA and SQIVND (reference sequence). The CDR3 is 16 residues long. V trimming: 4 bases; J trimming: 1 base; junction bases outside the gene matches: 8. In DNA, the CDR3 is TGTGCCAGTAGTACCCAAGCGGGAACGGGCACAGATACGCAGTATTTT. It is translated as CASSTQAGTGTDTQYF. Together with reference TRBV19 and TRBJ2-3, the CDR3 gives the full variable domain: DGGITQSPKYLFRKEGQNVTLSCEQNLNHDAMYWYRQDPGQGLRLIYYSQIVNDFQKGDIAEGYSVSREKKESFPLTVTSAQKNPTAFYLCASSTQAGTGTDTQYFGPGTRLTVL.

This clonotype was detected ten times or more. V gene TRBV7-2 combines with J gene TRBJ2-7, with D unclear. Germline assignment: CDR1 SGHTA and CDR2 FQGNSA. The CDR3 has 13 amino acids. Trimming shortened V by 5 bases and J by 5 bases, and 13 bases separated the two germline ends. The DNA for the CDR3 is TGTGCCAGCAGCCTCATAAGGCAGGACGAGCAGTACTTC. Its translation: CASSLIRQDEQYF.

The genes are TRBV19 and TRBJ2-1, with D tentatively TRBD2 (5 bases). The length of the CDR3 is 14 residues. V dropped 3 bases and J dropped 8 bases, with 14 bases sitting between them. In germline, CDR1 is LNHDA, CDR2 SQIVND (reference sequence). The CDR3 nucleotides read TGTGCCAGTAGTATCCAAATATTTAGCGATGAGCAGTTCTTC. Its translation: CASSIQIFSDEQFF.

This clonotype was seen only a few times. The chain has TRBV20-1 and TRBJ2-1; 10 bases match TRBD2. The trim removed 5 bases at V and 7 bases at J, leaving 5 bases unmatched. Germline CDR1 DFQATT, CDR2 SNEGSKA (reference sequence). CDR3 size: 13 residues. CDR3 nucleotide sequence: TGCAGTGCTTGGCCTAGCGGGAGTAATGAGCAGTTCTTC. It codes for CSAWPSGSNEQFF.

This clonotype was seen more than once but under ten times. The V gene is TRBV19, the J gene TRBJ2-3, with 8 bases lining up with TRBD2. Unmatched junction bases numbered 4, after V lost 5 bases and J lost 0 bases. The germline CDR1 and CDR2 sequences are LNHDA and SQIVND (reference sequence). This CDR3 comprises 15 residues. The CDR3 DNA reads as TGTGCCAGTAGTCGGGAGGGCCGAAGCACAGATACGCAGTATTTT. Amino acid sequence: CASSREGRSTDTQYF.

This clonotype was recorded many times. This sequence joins TRBV28 and TRBJ2-5, with 12 bases lining up with TRBD2. This CDR3 contains 15 residues. V was pared by 2 bases and J by 5 bases, with 3 bases of the junction left unmatched. Looked up from germline, CDR1 is MDHEN and CDR2 is SYDVKM. CDR3 in amino acids: CASSLRTSGMETQYF. The DNA for the CDR3 is TGTGCCAGCAGTTTACGGACTAGCGGGATGGAGACCCAGTACTTC.

This clonotype was counted at least ten times. J is TRBJ1-2 and V is TRBV7-2, with a possible D match to TRBD1 (5 bases). CDR1 SGHTA and CDR2 FQGNSA come from the germline V gene. The CDR3 length is 15 residues. Trimming stripped 3 bases from V and 2 bases from J, with 13 bases between. CDR3 DNA: TGTGCCAGCAGCTTTTTCGGCAGGGAGAACTATGGCTACACCTTC. Amino acids: CASSFFGRENYGYTF.